Each of the 16 T cell receptor beta chains below was sequenced from the same sample in a study of human T cells and chemical hapten exposure. Time point: patch test 1, 2 weeks after DPC sensitization. Stated treatment: therapeutic diphenylcyclopropenone sensitization with weekly scalp DPC. One entry per CDR3 protein, called by TCRdb with MiXCR from the RACE reads. The sample lists just under 350,000 distinct CDR3 sequences; around 7% were seen once. The sequences come from whole blood, collected in connection with sensitization to the hapten diphenylcyclopropenone (DPC). These receptors were taken from a woman between 18 and 30 years old with alopecia areata. Some clones in this sample may be carry-over from other donors' samples.

The rearrangement joins TRBV6-6 to TRBJ1-3, with D unresolved. Germline CDR1 reads MNHNY; CDR2 reads SVGAGI (reference sequence). V lost 6 bases and J lost 4, with 10 bases in between. This CDR3 contains 13 residues. The CDR3 sequence is CASRDSGGNTIYF. The CDR3 DNA sequence: TGTGCCAGCAGGGATTCAGGAGGAAACACCATATATTTT.

Ten or more counts support this clonotype. This chain uses TRBV6-6 with TRBJ2-3; no reliable D call. CDR1 is MNHNY, CDR2 SVGAGI, per germline (reference sequence). The CDR3 runs to 13 residues. With 0 bases removed from V and 8 bases from J, the gap between germline ends came to 9 bases. DNA of the CDR3: TGTGCCAGCAGTTACTCTTCTGTCGGTACGCAGTATTTT. This sequence encodes CASSYSSVGTQYF.

V and J are TRBV20-1 and TRBJ2-4; the D is unclear. Germline CDR1 reads DFQATT; CDR2 reads SNEGSKA (reference sequence). The germline V and J ends were trimmed by 0 bases and 3 bases, with 9 bases remaining between them. The CDR3 extends over 14 amino acids. The CDR3 loop is CSARDPFGKNIQYF. The CDR3, as DNA: TGCAGTGCTAGAGACCCGTTCGGCAAAAACATTCAGTACTTC.

In DNA form, the CDR3 reads TGTGCCAGCAGGCCGGGGGCCGGTGGGCACTCTGGGGCCAACGTCCTGACTTTC. Protein product: CASRPGAGGHSGANVLTF. This rearrangement joins TRBV7-3 to TRBJ2-6; possibly TRBD1 or TRBD2 for D (6 bases each). Germline V CDR1 and CDR2: SGHTA, FQGTGA. The V gene lost 6 bases and the J gene lost 0 bases, with 18 bases spanning the gap. This CDR3 contains 18 residues.

This chain uses TRBV15 with TRBJ1-6, with 7 bases lining up with TRBD1. The CDR3 spans 15 residues. J was trimmed by 10 bases and V by 1 base; bases with no gene match: 7. Looked up from germline, CDR1 is LNHNV and CDR2 is YYDKDF (reference sequence). The CDR3 nucleotides read TGTGCCACCAGCAGAGCGGAGGGGGCGCGATCACCCCTCCACTTT. Protein: CATSRAEGARSPLHF.

The chain combines TRBV6-4 with TRBJ1-5, with 8 nucleotides matching TRBD1. The CDR3 covers 15 residues. CDR1 and CDR2 from the germline V gene are MRHNA and SNTAGT. The V and J ends lost 6 bases and 0 bases, in that order; junction bases with no gene match: 4. DNA for the CDR3: TGTGCCAGCAGATCGACAGGGGCTAGCAATCAGCCCCAGCATTTT. Translating it yields CASRSTGASNQPQHF.

This clonotype has only a few counts. The chain carries TRBV20-1 and TRBJ1-4, with D maybe TRBD1 (6 bases). This CDR3 region has 13 residues. The germline CDR1 and CDR2 sequences are DFQATT and SNEGSKA (reference sequence). V lost 3 bases and J 6 bases, leaving 11 bases between the germline ends. CDR3 protein: CSARRGADEKLFF. The CDR3 DNA reads as TGCAGTGCTAGGCGGGGGGCAGATGAAAAACTGTTTTTT.

This clonotype was counted only a few times. This chain connects TRBV7-2 to TRBJ1-1; D is undetermined. CDR1 is SGHTA and CDR2 is FQGNSA in the germline V gene. The CDR3 totals 13 residues. Deletions cut 4 bases from V and 5 bases from J, with 11 bases between. DNA of the CDR3: TGTGCCAGCAGCTCCGGCCGGCGGACTGAAGCTTTCTTT. Amino acids: CASSSGRRTEAFF.

This clonotype was seen repeatedly, ten times or more. The V and J genes are TRBV29-1 and TRBJ2-7; possible D gene TRBD2, 5 bases. Between the trimmed V and J ends, which lost 1 base and 8 bases, there was a span of 15 bases. Germline V lookup: CDR1 SQVTM, CDR2 ANQGSEA. The CDR3 covers 13 residues. The CDR3 DNA follows: TGCAGCGTTGAAGCAAGGAGAGAGGGTCAGCAGTACTTC. Residues: CSVEARREGQQYF.

The genes are TRBV7-9 and TRBJ1-4, with 12 positions matching TRBD1. The CDR3 is 18 residues long. With 5 bases clipped from V and 8 bases from J, the junction kept 15 bases outside the gene matches. The germline V gene encodes CDR1 SEHNR and CDR2 FQNEAQ (reference sequence). CDR3 bases: TGTGCCAGCAGCCGGCGCCGGGACAGGGGGCGCGGTACCGAAAAACTGTTTTTT. Protein product: CASSRRRDRGRGTEKLFF.

This clonotype came up once. The rearrangement links TRBV6-2 or TRBV6-3 to TRBJ2-4; 14 bases map to TRBD2. The CDR3 has 15 residues. V was pared by 5 bases and J by 8 bases, with 5 bases of the junction left unmatched. The germline gives CDR1 MNHEY, CDR2 SVGEGT. CDR3 sequence reads: CASSDRLAGGDIQYF. The DNA of the CDR3 is TGTGCCAGCAGTGACCGACTAGCGGGAGGGGACATTCAGTACTTC.

This clonotype was picked up many times. This chain connects TRBV7-2 to TRBJ2-3; D is possibly TRBD2 (5 bases). From germline, CDR1 is SGHTA and CDR2 FQGNSA. The ends were cut back, 2 bases at V and 6 bases at J, with 12 bases in the middle. The CDR3 sequence is 14 residues long. The CDR3 nucleotides read TGTGCCAGCAGCTTACGAGCGGTTACGGATACGCAGTATTTT. Translating gives CASSLRAVTDTQYF.

This clonotype appeared many times. V usage is TRBV14 and J usage is TRBJ2-3, with D perhaps TRBD1 or TRBD2 (5 bases each). Deletions cut 4 bases from V and 8 bases from J, with 7 bases between. CDR1 is SGHDN and CDR2 is FVKESK in the germline V gene. The CDR3 loop spans 11 amino acids. CDR3: CASSRGGTQYF. The CDR3, as DNA: TGTGCCAGCAGCCGTGGGGGTACGCAGTATTTT.

The rearrangement links TRBV7-2 to TRBJ2-3, with 10 bases that match TRBD2. The V segment lost 3 bases and the J segment 5 bases; nucleotides outside the gene matches: 11. The CDR3 extends over 17 amino acids. Germline values: CDR1 SGHTA, CDR2 FQGNSA. In DNA form, the CDR3 reads TGTGCCAGCAGCTTCACCTCTAGCGGGGGCCCCATAGATACGCAGTATTTT. Amino acids: CASSFTSSGGPIDTQYF.

This chain connects TRBV6-5 to TRBJ2-3, with 10 positions matching TRBD2. Germline V CDR1 and CDR2: MNHEY, SVGAGI. V gave up 7 bases and J gave up 2 bases; unmatched junction bases: 3. This CDR3 has 14 amino acids. The CDR3 here is CASKRGGPTDTQYF. The CDR3, as DNA: TGTGCCAGCAAGCGGGGGGGCCCCACAGATACGCAGTATTTT.

CDR3 region: CAISWKGEKLFF. The CDR3 DNA sequence: TGTGCCATCAGTTGGAAGGGAGAAAAACTGTTTTTT. This rearrangement joins TRBV10-3 to TRBJ1-4; D remains unclear. Per germline, CDR1 ENHRY and CDR2 SYGVKD. V gave up 5 bases and J gave up 8 bases, with 9 bases separating them. The CDR3 totals 12 residues.